This TCR beta chain was documented in a study of OX40 agonist ivuxolimab in advanced cancers. About the investigation overall: Ivuxolimab was a fully human IgG2 agonistic monoclonal antibody targeting the costimulatory receptor OX40 (CD134). Intravenous ivuxolimab was administered to patients every 2 weeks at six dose levels: 0.01, 0.1, 0.3, 1.5, 3 and 10 mg/kg. Among the roughly 52 dose-escalation patients, approximately 20 had hepatocellular carcinoma, roughly 15 melanoma, 9 renal cell carcinoma and 9 head and neck cancer. A male proportion of approximately 83% and a mean age of about 60 years, ranging from about 20 to 80, were recorded for the dose-escalation cohort. Prior anti-PD-1, anti-PD-L1 or anti-CTLA-4 therapy was permitted, and less than 45% of dose-escalation patients had received checkpoint inhibitors. Partial responses were achieved by three dose-escalation patients, of whom one had hepatocellular carcinoma and two had cutaneous melanoma. Peripheral TCRbeta sequencing was intended to test whether TCR sequence diversity was altered and clonal T-cell expansion was caused by ivuxolimab. The monotherapy dose-escalation portion (N ≈ 50 patients) of the phase I ivuxolimab trial is reported in the paper.

Genomic DNA was extracted from sorted cells for sequencing of the TCRbeta CDR3 region. The immunoSEQ Assay was used for sequencing of TCRbeta CDR3 regions. Sourced from immuneACCESS, this table was stored by TCRdb with only in-frame sequences that have V and J called. A share of the clones is absent; for the studies checked, an unresolved V gene accounts for under half, and the remainder has no known explanation. This sample holds about 48,000 clones; approximately 86% were observed only once. The ten largest clones capture 1.5% to 2% of the sample. Of note for this clone: What this receptor recognizes is not known. No much larger clone exists at a distance of one base, and base qualities are not known.

Patients with autoimmune disease history or receiving systemic immunosuppression were excluded from the trial. Peripheral blood for TCR sequencing was collected from all dose cohorts at baseline, on cycle 4 day 1, and on cycle 7 day 1. The samples were drawn from a first-in-human, open-label, multicenter phase I dose-escalation trial of ivuxolimab. Adults with locally advanced or metastatic head and neck squamous cell, hepatocellular, melanoma or renal cell carcinoma were enrolled in the trial. Before TCR sequencing, CD4+ T cells and CD8+ T cells were sorted from peripheral blood as separate populations. Broad study findings and their caveats: In the 0.1-3.0 mg/kg groups, partial responders were among the patients with the lowest normalized peripheral clonal expansion, particularly in CD8+ T cells. The antigen specificity of the clonally expanded peripheral T cells was not determined. After ivuxolimab, CD8+ T cells had more expanded clones than CD4+ T cells on average. Low levels of normalized T-cell clonal expansion were also seen in some patients who did not respond. At doses from 0.1 to 3.0 mg/kg, clonal expansion was seen in both CD4+ and CD8+ blood T cells between baseline and week 6.

Between the V and J ends, shortened by 1 base and 1 base respectively, the junction contains 4 bases. Per the germline V gene (reference sequence), SEHNR is the CDR1 and FQNEAQ is the CDR2. The CDR3 starts with the cysteine, ends with the phenylalanine, and has 13 residues. The DNA shown is the 39-base CDR3, in frame from base 1. The sequenced sample was CD4+ or CD8+ T cells sorted from blood, obtained in a trial of the OX40 agonist ivuxolimab. The chain is assembled from TRBV7-9 and TRBJ1-1; no confident D gene assignment can be made. This receptor was identified in an adult with an advanced solid tumor such as melanoma, head and neck, liver or kidney cancer. The sequence in DNA is TGTGCCAGCAGCTTAGGTCAGAACACTGAAGCTTTCTTT. Translated, it gives CASSLGQNTEAFF. Full variable domain (CDR3 extended with the reference TRBV7-9 and TRBJ1-1 proteins): DTGVSQNPRHKITKRGQNVTFRCDPISEHNRLYWYRQTLGQGPEFLTYFQNEAQLEKSRLLSDRFSAERPKGSFSTLEIQRTEQGDSAMYLCASSLGQNTEAFFGQGTRLTVV.